These 27 T cell receptor beta chains originate from one sample sequenced in a study of OX40 agonist ivuxolimab in advanced cancers. Profiling relied on immunoSEQ multiplex PCR, and the TCRdb table lists in-frame clones only, not all of them. There are around 40,000 clones in the sample; about four fifths occur only once, and around 18% lies in the top ten. Sequenced material: CD4+ or CD8+ T cells sorted from blood, taken in a trial of the OX40 agonist ivuxolimab. Receptor source: an adult with an advanced solid tumor such as melanoma, head and neck, liver or kidney cancer.

This chain connects TRBV5-6 to TRBJ2-1; no definite D call. V was trimmed by 5 bases and J by 4 bases, leaving 13 bases between them. CDR3 length: 14 residues. Germline assignment: CDR1 SGHDT and CDR2 YYEEEE. Here the CDR3 reads CASSLPDLYNEQFF. In DNA, the CDR3 is TGTGCCAGCAGTCTCCCTGACTTGTACAATGAGCAGTTCTTC.

This rearrangement joins TRBV20-1 to TRBJ2-7; no definite D call. This CDR3 has 11 amino acids. Trimming removed 3 bases at V and 3 bases at J, with 6 bases between. Germline V gene lookup returns CDR1 DFQATT and CDR2 SNEGSKA (reference sequence). The CDR3 DNA sequence: TGCAGTGCTAGTTACGGCTACGAGCAGTACTTC. This encodes CSASYGYEQYF.

V gene TRBV12-5 combines with J gene TRBJ2-1; no reliable D call. CDR3 length equals 16 residues. Trimming left V 1 base short and J 6 bases short, with 16 bases between. Per germline, CDR1 LGHNT and CDR2 FRNRAP. CDR3 coding DNA: TGTGCTAGTGGTTTGGGGGTGGCTGGTGCATTCAATGAGCAGTTCTTC. Translated, it gives CASGLGVAGAFNEQFF.

This chain links TRBV7-2 with TRBJ2-1; 7 bases match TRBD2. Germline assignment: CDR1 SGHTA and CDR2 FQGNSA. This CDR3 is 14 amino acids long. The V segment lost 6 bases and the J segment 9 bases; nucleotides outside the gene matches: 11. The CDR3 bases are TGTGCCAGCAGATACCTGGGGGGGTCTAGTGAGCAGTTCTTC. It yields the protein CASRYLGGSSEQFF.

CDR3 sequence reads: CASRPGTTYEQYF. In DNA, the CDR3 is TGTGCCAGCAGGCCGGGAACTACCTACGAGCAGTACTTC. This rearrangement joins TRBV27 to TRBJ2-7; D possibly corresponds to TRBD2 (5 bases). Trimming stripped 6 bases from V and 2 bases from J, with 11 bases between. This CDR3 contains 13 residues. Looked up from germline, CDR1 is MNHEY and CDR2 is SMNVEV (reference sequence).

V and J are TRBV29-1 and TRBJ2-5, with unresolved D. Per the germline V gene, CDR1 is SQVTM and CDR2 is ANQGSEA. Trimming stripped 5 bases from V and 5 bases from J, with 15 bases between. The CDR3 is 13 residues long. In DNA form, the CDR3 reads TGCAGCGTTCTTCTAGGGAATTGGGAGACCCAGTACTTC. This sequence encodes CSVLLGNWETQYF.

The rearrangement joins TRBV9 to TRBJ2-7; D gene ambiguous. Germline V gene lookup returns CDR1 SGDLS and CDR2 YYNGEE. V lost 0 bases to trimming and J lost 4 bases, with 14 bases between them. This CDR3 is built from 15 residues. The CDR3 nucleotides are TGTGCCAGCAGCGTAGGGCCTAGGATCGGGTACGAGCAGTACTTC. Its protein is CASSVGPRIGYEQYF.

V gene TRBV10-1 combines with J gene TRBJ1-4; D remains ambiguous. The CDR3 runs to 12 residues. Trimming shortened V by 3 bases and J by 10 bases, and 9 bases separated the two germline ends. In germline, CDR1 is WNHNN, CDR2 SYGVQD (reference sequence). Here the CDR3 DNA reads TGCGCCAGCAGTGAATTTATGGGAAAACTGTTTTTT. Residues: CASSEFMGKLFF.

This chain links TRBV5-1 with TRBJ2-3; no reliable D call. The CDR3 spans 16 residues. With 4 bases removed from V and 0 bases from J, the gap between germline ends came to 15 bases. Germline values: CDR1 SGHRS, CDR2 YFSETQ. The DNA of the CDR3 is TGCGCCAGCAGCCTTTTCGATCGTACTAGCACAGATACGCAGTATTTT. Protein product: CASSLFDRTSTDTQYF.

The gene calls are TRBV9 and TRBJ2-7; D may match TRBD1 or TRBD2 (5 bases each). Germline V gene data show CDR1 as SGDLS and CDR2 as YYNGEE. CDR3 size: 15 residues. Trimming removed 4 bases from V and 2 bases from J, with 16 bases in between. The CDR3 is CASSFSPGLTYEQYF. CDR3 nucleotides: TGTGCCAGCAGCTTTAGTCCGGGGCTCACCTACGAGCAGTACTTC.

The chain is built from TRBV28 and TRBJ2-7; 7 bases fit TRBD1. Per germline, CDR1 MDHEN and CDR2 SYDVKM. Trimming cost V 4 bases and J 3 bases; bases outside gene matches: 9. The CDR3 totals 15 residues. The CDR3 here is CASSSDSDRDYEQYF. In DNA, the CDR3 is TGTGCCAGCAGTTCTGATTCAGACAGGGACTACGAGCAGTACTTC.

The chain combines TRBV4-1 with TRBJ2-3; the D gene is possibly TRBD1 (6 bases). The CDR3 sequence is 17 residues long. Between the trimmed V and J ends, which lost 0 bases and 0 bases, there was a span of 13 bases. Germline CDR1 and CDR2: MGHRA and YSYEKL. The CDR3, as DNA: TGCGCCAGCAGCCAAGATCCAGGGGCCCCTAGCACAGATACGCAGTATTTT. The encoded protein is CASSQDPGAPSTDTQYF.

The chain uses TRBV6-5 and TRBJ1-1, with a tentative D call TRBD1 (5 bases). The CDR3 consists of 14 residues. The V end lost 5 bases, the J end lost 1 base, and 11 bases lay between the germline ends. Germline V gene lookup returns CDR1 MNHEY and CDR2 SVGAGI. The DNA of the CDR3 is TGTGCCAGCAGTGGCGGGACGCCGAACACTGAAGCTTTCTTT. This translates into CASSGGTPNTEAFF.

The chain is built from TRBV27 and TRBJ1-4; D call uncertain. Trimming shortened V by 0 bases and J by 7 bases, and 12 bases separated the two germline ends. CDR3 length: 15 residues. Germline CDR1 MNHEY, CDR2 SMNVEV (reference sequence). CDR3 nucleotides: TGTGCCAGCAGTTTATCTTCTGCTTTACGTGAAAAACTGTTTTTT. Protein product: CASSLSSALREKLFF.

The genes are TRBV29-1 and TRBJ1-2; the D is unclear. CDR1 is SQVTM, CDR2 ANQGSEA, per germline. V lost 8 bases, J lost 0 bases, and 7 bases lay in between. The CDR3 has 11 residues. The CDR3 spells CSHSSNYGYTF. CDR3 coding DNA: TGCAGCCACAGTTCTAACTATGGCTACACCTTC.

The genes are TRBV4-3 and TRBJ2-1; the D gene is possibly TRBD1 (5 bases). Trimming stripped 4 bases from V and 8 bases from J, with 15 bases between. The CDR3 covers 14 residues. Germline loops: CDR1 LGHNA, CDR2 YSLEER. CDR3 residues: CASSPTPGFDEQFF. CDR3 nucleotides: TGCGCCAGCAGCCCAACCCCAGGGTTCGATGAGCAGTTCTTC.

The rearrangement links TRBV7-6 to TRBJ1-5; D possibly corresponds to TRBD1 (5 bases). The CDR3 contains 16 residues. The germline V gene encodes CDR1 SGHVS and CDR2 FNYEAQ. V was cut by 1 base and J by 4 bases, with 14 bases left in between. CDR3 in amino acids: CASSLGTVQGNQPQHF. The CDR3 DNA follows: TGTGCCAGCAGCTTAGGTACGGTCCAGGGTAATCAGCCCCAGCATTTT.

This clone has just one count. The V gene is TRBV4-1, the J gene TRBJ2-1; TRBD2 agrees at 12 bases. J gave up 6 bases and V 1 base, and 10 bases lay outside the gene matches. Per the germline V gene, CDR1 is MGHRA and CDR2 is YSYEKL. This CDR3 region has 18 residues. This CDR3 reads CASSQGPLAGGQVNEQFF. In nucleotides, the CDR3 is TGCGCCAGCAGCCAAGGGCCCCTAGCGGGAGGGCAGGTCAATGAGCAGTTCTTC.

This clone appeared a single time. The chain carries TRBV7-2 and TRBJ2-1, with 16 bases identical to TRBD2. With V trimmed by 4 bases and J by 6 bases, 6 bases remained unmatched. Per germline, CDR1 SGHTA and CDR2 FQGNSA. The CDR3 has 17 residues. The CDR3 loop reads CASSYWGTSGRANEQFF. CDR3 in DNA: TGTGCCAGCAGCTACTGGGGGACTAGCGGGAGGGCCAATGAGCAGTTCTTC.

This clone is deemed medium-sized. J is TRBJ2-7 and V is TRBV13, with 7 bases fitting TRBD2. With 3 bases clipped from V and 2 bases from J, the junction kept 4 bases outside the gene matches. The V gene's germline CDR1 is PRHDT and CDR2 FYEKMQ (reference sequence). The CDR3 spans 14 residues. CDR3 in amino acids: CASSLGLAAYEQYF. CDR3 in DNA: TGTGCCAGCAGCTTGGGGCTAGCGGCCTACGAGCAGTACTTC.

This clone was detected once. The chain combines TRBV10-3 with TRBJ2-4, with D perhaps TRBD1 or TRBD2 (5 bases each). CDR3 length: 15 residues. Looked up from germline, CDR1 is ENHRY and CDR2 is SYGVKD. The germline V and J ends were trimmed by 4 bases and 1 base, with 11 bases remaining between them. The CDR3 bases are TGTGCCATCAGTGCCGGGACGATGGCCAAAAACATTCAGTACTTC. Translated, it gives CAISAGTMAKNIQYF.

The chain recombines TRBV11-3 with TRBJ2-7; D is perhaps TRBD1 (6 bases). V lost 4 bases, J lost 3 bases, and 13 bases lay in between. This CDR3 has 14 residues. The germline gives CDR1 SGHNT, CDR2 YENEEA. CDR3 in amino acids: CASSSRDTYYEQYF. The CDR3 DNA follows: TGTGCCAGCAGCTCGAGGGACACTTACTACGAGCAGTACTTC.

The chain uses TRBV27 and TRBJ2-1, with D tentatively TRBD2 (7 bases). Trimming left V 5 bases short and J 7 bases short, with 15 bases between. The CDR3 consists of 14 residues. Germline lookup yields CDR1 MNHEY and CDR2 SMNVEV (reference sequence). CDR3 sequence: CASSLWGGRNEQFF. The DNA of the CDR3 is TGTGCCAGCAGTCTGTGGGGGGGCAGGAATGAGCAGTTCTTC.

The rearrangement uses TRBV30 and TRBJ2-1, with D uncertain. The CDR3 is 12 residues long. V shed 0 bases and J shed 6 bases, with 6 bases lying between them. CDR1 and CDR2 from the germline V gene are GTSNPN and SVGIG (reference sequence). This CDR3 reads CAWSVLINEQFF. The CDR3 coding sequence is TGTGCCTGGAGTGTACTTATCAATGAGCAGTTCTTC.

This sequence joins TRBV21-1 and TRBJ2-7. TRBV21-1 is marked as a pseudogene. The CDR3 extends over 15 amino acids. CDR3 bases: TGTGCCAGCAGTTCTCGGGCCAGGCCCCTCTACGAGCAGTACTTC. Its translation is CASSSRARPLYEQYF.

This clone was found a few times. This chain connects TRBV7-6 to TRBJ2-5; D is perhaps TRBD2 (5 bases). V was pared by 1 base and J by 5 bases, with 14 bases between. CDR1 and CDR2 (germline): SGHVS, FNYEAQ. This CDR3 spans 15 amino acids. The CDR3 loop is CASSLGLAWEETQYF. CDR3 coding DNA: TGTGCCAGCAGCTTAGGGTTAGCCTGGGAGGAGACCCAGTACTTC.

This chain joins TRBV6-6 and TRBJ2-1, with unresolved D. CDR1 and CDR2 (germline): MNHNY, SVGAGI (reference sequence). The CDR3 consists of 13 residues. The V end was cut by 2 bases, the J end by 4 bases, with 6 bases between. The CDR3 loop reads CASSYRSYNEQFF. The CDR3 nucleotides are TGTGCCAGCAGTTACCGGAGTTACAATGAGCAGTTCTTC.